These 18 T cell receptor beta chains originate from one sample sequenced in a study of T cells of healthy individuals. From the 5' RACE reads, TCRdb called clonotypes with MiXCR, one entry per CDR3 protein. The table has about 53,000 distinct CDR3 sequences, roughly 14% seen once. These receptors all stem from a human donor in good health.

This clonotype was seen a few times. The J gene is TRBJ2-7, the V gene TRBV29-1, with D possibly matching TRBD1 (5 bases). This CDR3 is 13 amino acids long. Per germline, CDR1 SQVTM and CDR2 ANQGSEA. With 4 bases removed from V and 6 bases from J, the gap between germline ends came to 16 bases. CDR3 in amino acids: CSVGARVMGEQYF. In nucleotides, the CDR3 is TGCAGCGTTGGAGCCAGGGTGATGGGCGAGCAGTACTTC.

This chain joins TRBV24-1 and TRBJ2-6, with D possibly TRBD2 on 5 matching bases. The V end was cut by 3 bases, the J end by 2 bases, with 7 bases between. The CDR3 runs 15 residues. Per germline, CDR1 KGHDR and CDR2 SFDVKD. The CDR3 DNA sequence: TGTGCCACCAGTGATATCGGGGCTGGGGCCAACGTCCTGACTTTC. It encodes CATSDIGAGANVLTF.

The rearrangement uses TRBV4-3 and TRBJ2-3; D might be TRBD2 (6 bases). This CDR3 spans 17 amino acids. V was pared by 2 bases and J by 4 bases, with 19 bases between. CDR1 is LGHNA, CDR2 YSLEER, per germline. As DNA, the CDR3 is TGCGCCAGCAGCCAACCCTCTAGCGTCGGTGGGGCAGATACGCAGTATTTT. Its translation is CASSQPSSVGGADTQYF.

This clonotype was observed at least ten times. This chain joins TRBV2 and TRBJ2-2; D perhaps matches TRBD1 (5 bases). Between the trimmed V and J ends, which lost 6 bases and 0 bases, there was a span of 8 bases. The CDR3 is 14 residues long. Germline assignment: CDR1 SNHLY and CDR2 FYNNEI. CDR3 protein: CASRTATNTGELFF. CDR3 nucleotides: TGTGCCAGCAGGACAGCCACGAACACCGGGGAGCTGTTTTTT.

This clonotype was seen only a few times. Here the CDR3 DNA reads TGTGCCAGCAGCTTATACCCGGACAGGGGTGGAAACACCATATATTTT. Its protein product is CASSLYPDRGGNTIYF. The chain links TRBV5-6 to TRBJ1-3; 9 bases map to TRBD1. The CDR3 loop spans 16 amino acids. Germline loops: CDR1 SGHDT, CDR2 YYEEEE. V lost 2 bases to trimming and J lost 3 bases; unmatched junction nucleotides: 6.

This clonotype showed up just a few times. The CDR3 nucleotides are TGTGCCAGCAACGATGGACTTAACTACGAGCAGTACTTC. Translated, it gives CASNDGLNYEQYF. V gene TRBV12-3 or TRBV12-4 combines with J gene TRBJ2-7; a weak D match, TRBD2 (5 bases). Trimming took off 7 bases at V and 3 bases at J, with 13 bases between the two ends. The CDR3 extends over 13 amino acids.

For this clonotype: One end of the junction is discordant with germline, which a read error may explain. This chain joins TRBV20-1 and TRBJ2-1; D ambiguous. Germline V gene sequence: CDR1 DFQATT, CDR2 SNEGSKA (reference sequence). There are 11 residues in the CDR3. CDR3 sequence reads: CSARGFGEEFF. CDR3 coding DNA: TGCAGTGCTAGAGGTTTCGGTGAGGAGTTCTTC.

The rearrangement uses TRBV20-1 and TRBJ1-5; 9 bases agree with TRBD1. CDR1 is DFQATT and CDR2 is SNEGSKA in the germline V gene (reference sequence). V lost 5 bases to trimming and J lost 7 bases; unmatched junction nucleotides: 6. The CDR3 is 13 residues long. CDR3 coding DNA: TGCAGTGCTGGGGGACAGGGAGAACAGCCCCAGCATTTT. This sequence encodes CSAGGQGEQPQHF.

The chain's CDR3 is CASSTGQENTEAFF. CDR3 bases: TGTGCCAGCAGTACGGGACAGGAGAACACTGAAGCTTTCTTT. The rearrangement joins TRBV12-3 or TRBV12-4 to TRBJ1-1, with 8 bases that match TRBD1. J lost 1 base, V lost 5 bases, and 3 bases had no gene match. CDR3 length: 14 residues.

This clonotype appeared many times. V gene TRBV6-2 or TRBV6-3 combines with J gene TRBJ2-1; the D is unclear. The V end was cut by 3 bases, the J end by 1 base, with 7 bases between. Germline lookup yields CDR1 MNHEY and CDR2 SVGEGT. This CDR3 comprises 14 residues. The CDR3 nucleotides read TGTGCCAGCAGTTATATGGGGTCCTACAATGAGCAGTTCTTC. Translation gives CASSYMGSYNEQFF.

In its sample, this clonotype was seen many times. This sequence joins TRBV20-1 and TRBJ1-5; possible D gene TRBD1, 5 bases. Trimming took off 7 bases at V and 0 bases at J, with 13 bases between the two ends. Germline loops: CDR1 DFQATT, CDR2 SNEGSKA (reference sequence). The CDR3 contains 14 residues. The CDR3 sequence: CSVAEGYSNQPQHF. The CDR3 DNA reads TGCAGTGTAGCGGAGGGGTATAGCAATCAGCCCCAGCATTTT.

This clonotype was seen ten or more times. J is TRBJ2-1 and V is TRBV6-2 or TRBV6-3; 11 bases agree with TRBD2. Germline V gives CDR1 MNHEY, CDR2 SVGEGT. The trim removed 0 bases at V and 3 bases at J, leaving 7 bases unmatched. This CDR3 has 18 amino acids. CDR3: CASSYSRGSGGDYNEQFF. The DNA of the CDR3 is TGTGCCAGCAGTTACTCCCGGGGTAGCGGGGGGGACTACAATGAGCAGTTCTTC.

The CDR3 reads CSAREFSPRAGRGSDTQYF. Here the CDR3 DNA reads TGCAGTGCTAGGGAGTTTTCGCCTAGAGCGGGACGGGGCTCAGATACGCAGTATTTT. The rearrangement uses TRBV20-1 and TRBJ2-3, with TRBD2 matching over 7 bases. V shed 3 bases and J 4 bases; nucleotides not matched to a gene: 22. There are 19 residues in the CDR3. The germline CDR1 and CDR2 sequences are DFQATT and SNEGSKA (reference sequence).

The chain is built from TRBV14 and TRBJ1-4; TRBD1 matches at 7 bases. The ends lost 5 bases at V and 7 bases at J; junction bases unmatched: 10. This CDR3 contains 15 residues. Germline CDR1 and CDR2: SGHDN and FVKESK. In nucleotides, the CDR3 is TGTGCCAGCAGCGCCGGGGGGACAGCTATTGAAAAACTGTTTTTT. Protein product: CASSAGGTAIEKLFF.

The CDR3 DNA is TGTGCCAGTAGCAGTGGACAGTACACAGATACGCAGTATTTT. This sequence encodes CASSSGQYTDTQYF. The chain links TRBV19 to TRBJ2-3, with TRBD1 as a possible D gene (6 bases). CDR3 length: 14 amino acids. Germline V gene data show CDR1 as LNHDA and CDR2 as SQIVND (reference sequence). Trimming removed 6 bases from V and 2 bases from J, with 12 bases in between.

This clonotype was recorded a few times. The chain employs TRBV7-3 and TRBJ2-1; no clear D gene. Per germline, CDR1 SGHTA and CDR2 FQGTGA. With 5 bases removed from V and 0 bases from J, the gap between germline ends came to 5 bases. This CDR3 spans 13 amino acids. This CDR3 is CASSQSSYNEQFF. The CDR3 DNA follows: TGTGCCAGCAGCCAAAGCTCCTACAATGAGCAGTTCTTC.

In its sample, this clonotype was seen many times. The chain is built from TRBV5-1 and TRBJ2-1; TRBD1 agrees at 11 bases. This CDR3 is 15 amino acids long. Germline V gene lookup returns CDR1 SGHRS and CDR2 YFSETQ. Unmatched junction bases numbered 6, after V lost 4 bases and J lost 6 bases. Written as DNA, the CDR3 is TGCGCCAGCAGCAAGGACAGGGGGCAATTCAATGAGCAGTTCTTC. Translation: CASSKDRGQFNEQFF.

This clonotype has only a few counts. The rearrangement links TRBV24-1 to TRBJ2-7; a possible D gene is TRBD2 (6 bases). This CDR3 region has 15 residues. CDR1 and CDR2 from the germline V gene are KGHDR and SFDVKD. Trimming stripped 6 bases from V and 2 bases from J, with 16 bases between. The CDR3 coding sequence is TGTGCCACCAGTCCTTCCCCCGGGAGCACCTACGAGCAGTACTTC. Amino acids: CATSPSPGSTYEQYF.